The 9 T cell receptor beta chains given below trace back to one sample, sequenced in a study of T cells after somatic rescue of genetic block. Method: immunoSEQ multiplex PCR; TCRdb's copy keeps in-frame clones and lacks some. This sample has 60,000 to 75,000 clones, with about 92% found just once. Source material: peripheral blood mononuclear cells (PBMCs). The receptors come from a man aged 40-49 years.

The chain combines TRBV6-5 with TRBJ2-3; D is unresolved. The CDR3 extends over 13 amino acids. Germline loops: CDR1 MNHEY, CDR2 SVGAGI. Trimming took 2 bases from V and 1 from J, leaving 4 bases between them. For the CDR3, the DNA is TGTGCCAGCAGTTACCCGGGCACAGATACGCAGTATTTT. It codes for CASSYPGTDTQYF.

The gene calls are TRBV6-6 and TRBJ2-7; 7 positions agree with TRBD1. Germline values: CDR1 MNHNY, CDR2 SVGAGI (reference sequence). J gave up 0 bases and V 10 bases, and 9 bases lay outside the gene matches. There are 14 residues in the CDR3. The CDR3: CATYPGQSSYEQYF. The CDR3 DNA is TGTGCCACCTATCCGGGACAGAGCTCCTACGAGCAGTACTTC.

The V call is TRBV18, the J call TRBJ2-1; perhaps D is TRBD1 or TRBD2 (6 bases each). Germline values: CDR1 KGHSH, CDR2 LQKENI. This CDR3 comprises 16 residues. The germline V and J ends were trimmed by 5 bases and 3 bases, with 17 bases remaining between them. Written as DNA, the CDR3 is TGTGCCAGCTCATCCGGAGGAGGGGGAGGCTACAATGAGCAGTTCTTC. Protein: CASSSGGGGGYNEQFF.

The rearrangement joins TRBV28 to TRBJ1-5; TRBD1 is a possible D gene (6 bases). Germline CDR1 reads MDHEN; CDR2 reads SYDVKM. Trimming removed 3 bases from V and 5 bases from J, with 11 bases in between. There are 14 residues in the CDR3. The CDR3 DNA is TGTGCCAGCAGTTTCCGGGGGGGGCATCAGCCCCAGCATTTT. Protein sequence: CASSFRGGHQPQHF.

The CDR3 DNA sequence: TGCGCCAGCAGCTTGGCCTTCACAGGGTATGAGAACACTGAAGCTTTCTTT. Translation gives CASSLAFTGYENTEAFF. The chain joins TRBV5-1 to TRBJ1-1; maybe TRBD1 (6 bases). Germline V gives CDR1 SGHRS, CDR2 YFSETQ. This CDR3 has 17 amino acids. V lost 0 bases, J lost 1 base, and 16 bases lay in between.

This chain connects TRBV2 to TRBJ2-2; D possibly corresponds to TRBD1 (5 bases). CDR1 is SNHLY and CDR2 is FYNNEI in the germline V gene. The CDR3 contains 14 residues. Between the trimmed V and J ends, which lost 8 bases and 1 base, there was a span of 11 bases. CDR3 in amino acids: CASSQTGNTGELFF. For the CDR3, the DNA is TGTGCCAGCTCCCAAACAGGGAACACCGGGGAGCTGTTTTTT.

This clone was counted a single time. The genes are TRBV13 and TRBJ2-7; D might be TRBD1 or TRBD2, each matching 6 bases. CDR1 is PRHDT, CDR2 FYEKMQ, per germline (reference sequence). Trimming removed 5 bases at V and 9 bases at J, with 20 bases between. The CDR3 is 14 amino acids. The DNA for the CDR3 is TGTGCCAGCAGCGCAAGCCGGGAGCAAGGGGGGCAGTACTTC. Amino acid sequence: CASSASREQGGQYF. Using reference TRBV13 and TRBJ2-7 for the parts outside the CDR3, the full variable domain is AAGVIQSPRHLIKEKRETATLKCYPIPRHDTVYWYQQGPGQDPQFLISFYEKMQSDKGSIPDRFSAQQFSDYHSELNMSSLELGDSALYFCASSASREQGGQYFGPGTRLTVT.

The chain recombines TRBV6-5 with TRBJ2-1; the match to TRBD1 covers 8 bases. The junction had 2 bases not matched to a gene; V was cut back by 6 bases and J by 7 bases. CDR3 length: 12 amino acids. The germline V gene has CDR1 MNHEY and CDR2 SVGAGI. The CDR3 is CASRRQGNEQFF. The CDR3 bases are TGTGCCAGCAGAAGACAGGGGAATGAGCAGTTCTTC.

This chain connects TRBV6-5 to TRBJ2-5; 7 positions agree with TRBD2. The CDR3 covers 13 residues. V lost 6 bases, J lost 4 bases, and 5 bases stayed unmatched. Germline values: CDR1 MNHEY, CDR2 SVGAGI. DNA of the CDR3: TGTGCCAGCAGCCGGACTAGGGCAGAGACCCAGTACTTC. Its protein product is CASSRTRAETQYF.